The 14 T cell receptor beta chains reported below all come from one sample, sequenced in a study of blood T cell repertoires in COVID-19. Profiled with immunoSEQ multiplex PCR; TCRdb holds only in-frame clones, not every one. The top ten hold more than 7% of the sample, which has some 220,000 clones, roughly 80% seen once. Sequencing was performed on peripheral blood. Receptors were obtained from a woman aged 70-85 years with acute or convalescent COVID-19.

The sample holds a few counts of this clone. The V and J genes are TRBV7-2 and TRBJ1-1, with 8 bases aligning to TRBD1. The ends lost 8 bases at V and 1 base at J; junction bases unmatched: 3. The CDR3 sequence is 13 residues long. Germline assignment: CDR1 SGHTA and CDR2 FQGNSA. CDR3 sequence reads: CASGQGANTEAFF. As DNA, the CDR3 is TGTGCCAGCGGGCAGGGGGCGAACACTGAAGCTTTCTTT.

The rearrangement joins TRBV6-5 to TRBJ1-3; perhaps TRBD1 as D (6 bases). The CDR3 has 15 amino acids. Germline V gene sequence: CDR1 MNHEY, CDR2 SVGAGI. V lost 0 bases and J lost 0, with 6 bases in between. CDR3 region: CASSYSTGSGNTIYF. The CDR3 nucleotides read TGTGCCAGCAGTTACTCGACAGGCTCTGGAAACACCATATATTTT.

The CDR3: CASITSSATGGDTQYF. DNA for the CDR3: TGTGCCAGTATTACCTCTTCGGCGACAGGGGGGGATACGCAGTATTTT. V usage is TRBV27 and J usage is TRBJ2-3; TRBD1 agrees at 9 bases. CDR1 is MNHEY, CDR2 SMNVEV, per germline (reference sequence). This CDR3 is 16 amino acids long. Trimming at V came to 9 bases and at J to 6 bases, leaving 16 bases not matched to a gene.

This chain joins TRBV6-6 and TRBJ2-7; weak D call: TRBD1 (5 bases). Germline V CDR1 and CDR2: MNHNY, SVGAGI (reference sequence). This CDR3 contains 15 residues. The V gene lost 2 bases and the J gene lost 1 base, with 12 bases spanning the gap. In DNA form, the CDR3 reads TGTGCCAGCAGTTACCCGCAGGGCCCATCCTACGAGCAGTACTTC. Residues: CASSYPQGPSYEQYF.

The V gene is TRBV7-2, the J gene TRBJ2-5; 7 bases are a match to TRBD2. After removal of 6 bases from V and 7 bases from J, the junction contained 11 bases not matched to a gene. Per germline, CDR1 SGHTA and CDR2 FQGNSA. The CDR3 loop spans 14 amino acids. CDR3 sequence reads: CASRGAGPLTTQYF. CDR3 nucleotides: TGTGCCAGCAGGGGAGCGGGACCCTTGACGACCCAGTACTTC. Based on the CDR3 plus reference TRBV7-2 and TRBJ2-5, the full variable domain is GAGVSQSPSNKVTEKGKDVELRCDPISGHTALYWYRQSLGQGLEFLIYFQGNSAPDKSGLPSDRFSAERTGGSVSTLTIQRTQQEDSAVYLCASRGAGPLTTQYFGPGTRLLVL.

The J gene is TRBJ2-5, the V gene TRBV19, with D possibly being TRBD2 (6 bases). Trimming pared 4 bases from V and 7 bases from J, leaving 22 bases between. The CDR3 runs 16 residues. The V gene's germline CDR1 is LNHDA and CDR2 SQIVND (reference sequence). The CDR3 is CASSTRNQLAIGTQYF. As DNA, the CDR3 is TGTGCCAGTAGTACCCGAAACCAGCTAGCGATTGGGACCCAGTACTTC.

The chain combines TRBV4-2 with TRBJ2-2; D might be TRBD2 (6 bases). V lost 1 base and J 5 bases, leaving 26 bases between the germline ends. The germline V gene has CDR1 LGHNA and CDR2 YNFKEQ. There are 20 residues in the CDR3. The CDR3 coding sequence is TGTGCCAGCAGCCAAGCCCAGTTGGCGGGGTCTCTTCGGTGGACCGGGGAGCTGTTTTTT. Amino acid sequence: CASSQAQLAGSLRWTGELFF.

This clone was seen a few times. The CDR3 region has the DNA TGTGCCAGCACCCAGAGGAGGGGCGGGCTGGGCGGCTACACCTTC. Amino acid sequence: CASTQRRGGLGGYTF. V gene TRBV7-2 combines with J gene TRBJ1-2; weak D call: TRBD1 (5 bases). CDR1 and CDR2 from the germline V gene are SGHTA and FQGNSA. The CDR3 is 15 amino acids. V was shortened by 7 bases and J by 8 bases, with 23 bases between the two germline ends.

J is TRBJ1-6 and V is TRBV30; 11 bases map to TRBD1. In germline, CDR1 is GTSNPN, CDR2 SVGIG (reference sequence). Unmatched junction bases numbered 15, after V lost 2 bases and J lost 0 bases. CDR3 length equals 21 residues. CDR3 sequence reads: CAWSRGQGGNSPSSYNSPLHF. CDR3 sequence (DNA): TGTGCCTGGAGTAGGGGACAGGGGGGCAATTCCCCGAGCTCCTATAATTCACCCCTCCACTTT.

The rearrangement joins TRBV4-1 to TRBJ2-7; D possibly corresponds to TRBD1 (6 bases). The V gene lost 0 bases and the J gene lost 0 bases, with 18 bases spanning the gap. The CDR3 loop spans 18 amino acids. Germline assignment: CDR1 MGHRA and CDR2 YSYEKL. Here the CDR3 reads CASSQEYLTGSSSYEQYF. CDR3 DNA: TGCGCCAGCAGCCAAGAATACCTTACAGGGTCCAGCTCCTACGAGCAGTACTTC.

Comments on this clone: Other DNA sequences in this sample translate to the same CDR3. The chain uses TRBV3-1 (or the pseudogene TRBV3-2) and TRBJ2-5, with 8 nucleotides matching TRBD2. The ends lost 4 bases at V and 0 bases at J; junction bases unmatched: 7. Germline CDR1 reads LGHDT; CDR2 reads YNNKEL (reference sequence). The CDR3 covers 16 residues. The CDR3 region is CASSPWGSGDQETQYF. The CDR3 DNA follows: TGTGCCAGCAGCCCCTGGGGTAGCGGGGACCAAGAGACCCAGTACTTC.

The CDR3 is CASSEHIVSIYEQYF. CDR3 coding DNA: TGTGCCAGCAGTGAGCACATTGTCTCCATTTACGAGCAGTACTTC. The chain has TRBV2 and TRBJ2-7; unclear D gene. V was pared by 3 bases and J by 4 bases, with 16 bases between. The germline CDR1 and CDR2 sequences are SNHLY and FYNNEI. There are 15 residues in the CDR3.

The count of this clone is one. The rearrangement joins TRBV6-6 to TRBJ1-5, with TRBD1 matching over 12 bases. Germline-derived CDR1 and CDR2 are MNHNY and SVGAGI (reference sequence). Trimming took 6 bases from V and 5 from J; bases not matched to a gene: 5. The CDR3 totals 15 residues. The CDR3 is CASRTGTGGDQPQHF. The CDR3 region has the DNA TGTGCCAGCAGAACGGGGACAGGGGGCGATCAGCCCCAGCATTTT.

This clone came up a few times. The V gene is TRBV6-5, the J gene TRBJ1-1; 7 bases line up with TRBD1. CDR1 is MNHEY and CDR2 is SVGAGI in the germline V gene. The CDR3 has 14 amino acids. V lost 4 bases to trimming and J lost 5 bases; unmatched junction nucleotides: 7. The CDR3 loop reads CASSSDRVGTEAFF. Written as DNA, the CDR3 is TGTGCCAGCAGTTCCGACAGGGTGGGAACTGAAGCTTTCTTT.